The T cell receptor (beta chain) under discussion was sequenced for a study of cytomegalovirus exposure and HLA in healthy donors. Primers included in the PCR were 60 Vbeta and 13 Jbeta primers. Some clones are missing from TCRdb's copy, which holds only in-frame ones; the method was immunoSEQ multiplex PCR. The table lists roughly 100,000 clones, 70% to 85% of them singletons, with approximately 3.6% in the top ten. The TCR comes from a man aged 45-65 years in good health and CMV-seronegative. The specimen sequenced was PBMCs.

The DNA for the CDR3 is TGCGCCAGCAGTCTTGAGGGGGCGGGGACCTACAATGAGCAGTTCTTC. Its protein is CASSLEGAGTYNEQFF. The gene calls are TRBV4-3 and TRBJ2-1; D possibly corresponds to TRBD1 (7 bases). Germline CDR1 is LGHNA and CDR2 is YSLEER. The CDR3 extends over 16 amino acids. Between the trimmed V and J ends, which lost 6 bases and 2 bases, there was a span of 17 bases.